This T cell receptor (beta chain) was retrieved from a study of Ad26.COV2.S vaccination and SARS-CoV-2 variants. Overall study context: Ad26.COV2.S, an intramuscular injection, was given once or twice 56 days apart.

Germline V gene data show CDR1 as LNHDA and CDR2 as SQIVND (reference sequence). The CDR3 runs 16 residues. Trimming removed 5 bases at V and 0 bases at J, with 16 bases between. Sample treatment: around 19 received Ad26.COV2.S at low or high dose, single or two shots; 5 received placebo; per-sample allocation not given. Collection of the samples took place on day 63 after the first injection of vaccine or placebo. Generated by immunoSEQ multiplex PCR, the TCRdb table keeps only in-frame clones and is missing some. The repertoire includes 250,000 or so clones, roughly nine tenths of them detected once, and nearly 3% sits in the top ten.

This chain links TRBV19 with TRBJ1-2; possible D gene TRBD1, 6 bases. The material sequenced was peripheral blood, taken in a trial of Ad26.COV2.S vaccine versus placebo. The sequence was collected from a person between 18 and 65 years old who received the Ad26.COV2.S COVID-19 vaccine or a placebo. Here the CDR3 reads CASSAIGGASNYGYTF. In DNA, the CDR3 is TGTGCCAGTAGTGCCATTGGGGGCGCCTCTAACTATGGCTACACCTTC. The full variable domain, with the rest looked up from reference TRBV19 and TRBJ1-2, is DGGITQSPKYLFRKEGQNVTLSCEQNLNHDAMYWYRQDPGQGLRLIYYSQIVNDFQKGDIAEGYSVSREKKESFPLTVTSAQKNPTAFYLCASSAIGGASNYGYTFGSGTRLTVV.